A single sample gave rise to the 14 T cell receptor beta chains below, sequenced in a study of patients and donors after allogeneic stem cell transplantation. TCRdb redid the calling of the RT-PCR reads with MiXCR, one entry per CDR3 protein. The data contain about 960,000 distinct CDR3 sequences, about 20% of them seen just once; the ten biggest clones take up 5.5% to 6.5%. Sequencing input: blood, either unsorted or a sorted T cell fraction (not recorded which). These receptors all stem from a human donor who was either an allogeneic HSCT recipient or a stem cell or donor lymphocyte infusion donor (not recorded which). It is not recorded whose cells these are; they may come from a transplant donor.

This clonotype occurred many times. DNA of the CDR3: TGTGCCAGCAGTGACGGCCTGAACACTGAAGCTTTCTTT. Residues: CASSDGLNTEAFF. The chain couples TRBV25-1 to TRBJ1-1; D ambiguous. The CDR3 covers 13 residues. Germline-derived CDR1 and CDR2 are MGHDK and SYGVNS. V lost 3 bases and J 0 bases, leaving 5 bases between the germline ends.

This clonotype was seen a few times. This chain links TRBV5-1 with TRBJ1-6; the D gene is possibly TRBD1 (5 bases). CDR1 and CDR2 (germline): SGHRS, YFSETQ. The CDR3 length is 14 residues. V lost 4 bases to trimming and J lost 6 bases, with 11 bases between them. Written as DNA, the CDR3 is TGCGCCAGCAGCCTCGAAGGGGCTAATTCACCCCTCCACTTT. Translation: CASSLEGANSPLHF. The full variable domain, its missing parts supplied by reference TRBV5-1 and TRBJ1-6, is KAGVTQTPRYLIKTRGQQVTLSCSPISGHRSVSWYQQTPGQGLQFLFEYFSETQRNKGNFPGRFSGRQFSNSRSEMNVSTLELGDSALYLCASSLEGANSPLHFGNGTRLTVT.

The chain carries TRBV4-2 and TRBJ1-1, with D unclear. The CDR3 extends over 14 amino acids. Trimming removed 0 bases from V and 4 bases from J, with 9 bases in between. Per germline, CDR1 LGHNA and CDR2 YNFKEQ. CDR3 in amino acids: CASSQDFAPTEAFF. The CDR3, as DNA: TGTGCCAGCAGCCAAGATTTCGCGCCCACTGAAGCTTTCTTT.

The chain recombines TRBV6-2 or TRBV6-3 with TRBJ2-3; D is ambiguous. V lost 7 bases and J 1 base, leaving 15 bases between the germline ends. Germline assignment: CDR1 MNHEY and CDR2 SVGEGT. The CDR3 contains 15 residues. The CDR3 loop reads CASTPRLSGTDTQYF. CDR3 DNA: TGTGCCAGCACCCCCCGATTGAGCGGCACAGATACGCAGTATTTT.

This clonotype was counted between two and nine times. The CDR3 spells CASSTGGKGSTEAFF. As DNA, the CDR3 is TGTGCCAGCTCCACGGGTGGGAAGGGGAGCACTGAAGCTTTCTTT. The gene calls are TRBV25-1 and TRBJ1-1, with D possibly TRBD1 on 5 matching bases. The CDR3 has 15 residues. The germline V and J ends were trimmed by 8 bases and 4 bases, with 20 bases remaining between them. The germline V gene has CDR1 MGHDK and CDR2 SYGVNS.

In nucleotides, the CDR3 is TGTGCCAGCAGTCCACTAATAAATTCAGGGTTTACAGATACGCAGTATTTT. Residues: CASSPLINSGFTDTQYF. This rearrangement joins TRBV12-3 or TRBV12-4 to TRBJ2-3; D perhaps matches TRBD1 (5 bases). The V gene lost 5 bases and the J gene lost 3 bases, with 21 bases spanning the gap. CDR3 length: 17 residues.

This clonotype occurred a few times. The rearrangement links TRBV5-1 to TRBJ2-1; D is undetermined. The CDR3 runs to 15 residues. Germline loops: CDR1 SGHRS, CDR2 YFSETQ. Trimming shortened V by 4 bases and J by 12 bases, and 23 bases separated the two germline ends. The CDR3, as DNA: TGCGCCAGCAGCGCCTCTCAGGCCCCCTCGTCGGGGCAGTTCTTC. The encoded protein is CASSASQAPSSGQFF.

The rearrangement joins TRBV19 to TRBJ2-3, with D perhaps matching TRBD2 (5 bases). V shed 5 bases and J shed 5 bases, with 20 bases lying between them. CDR3 length: 16 amino acids. Germline CDR1 is LNHDA and CDR2 is SQIVND (reference sequence). The CDR3 loop is CASSPSGGRGVDTQYF. CDR3 coding DNA: TGTGCCAGTAGTCCGAGTGGTGGGAGAGGTGTAGATACGCAGTATTTT.

This clonotype was counted only a few times. This chain uses TRBV24-1 with TRBJ2-2, with a possible D match to TRBD1 (5 bases). CDR3 length: 14 amino acids. CDR1 is KGHDR and CDR2 is SFDVKD in the germline V gene. With 4 bases removed from V and 6 bases from J, the gap between germline ends came to 11 bases. CDR3 nucleotide sequence: TGTGCCACCAGTGAAACGGACACAGCCGGGGAGCTGTTTTTT. Translation gives CATSETDTAGELFF.

This sequence joins TRBV27 and TRBJ2-7, with TRBD1 identical over 9 bases. The CDR3 spans 16 residues. V dropped 5 bases and J dropped 1; count of bases not matched to a gene: 9. Germline CDR1 and CDR2: MNHEY and SMNVEV (reference sequence). This chain's CDR3 is CASSPIPGTGSYEQYF. CDR3 sequence (DNA): TGTGCCAGCAGTCCAATTCCCGGGACAGGGTCCTACGAGCAGTACTTC.

The gene calls are TRBV20-1 and TRBJ2-2, with 11 bases matching TRBD1. CDR1 DFQATT and CDR2 SNEGSKA come from the germline V gene (reference sequence). The CDR3 contains 16 residues. The V gene end was trimmed by 6 bases and the J gene end by 3 bases; junction bases not matched to a gene: 9. The DNA of the CDR3 is TGCAGTGCCGGGAGGGGACAGGGGGTTGACACCGGGGAGCTGTTTTTT. Its protein is CSAGRGQGVDTGELFF.

The rearrangement uses TRBV7-9 and TRBJ1-4; 8 nucleotides agree with TRBD1. The length of the CDR3 is 15 residues. Per the germline V gene, CDR1 is SEHNR and CDR2 is FQNEAQ (reference sequence). V was pared by 5 bases and J by 4 bases, with 6 bases of the junction left unmatched. The CDR3 here is CASSHRDRINEKLFF. In nucleotides, the CDR3 is TGTGCCAGCAGCCACCGGGACAGGATTAATGAAAAACTGTTTTTT.

The V call is TRBV20-1, the J call TRBJ1-2; D not resolved. The germline V gene encodes CDR1 DFQATT and CDR2 SNEGSKA (reference sequence). There are 13 residues in the CDR3. The germline V and J ends were trimmed by 0 bases and 1 base, with 6 bases remaining between them. This CDR3 is CSAREGSNYGYTF. The CDR3, as DNA: TGCAGTGCTAGAGAAGGCAGTAACTATGGCTACACCTTC.

This clonotype was observed a few times. The rearrangement uses TRBV5-1 and TRBJ1-1; D is undetermined. Germline CDR1 is SGHRS and CDR2 is YFSETQ. The CDR3 covers 14 residues. The ends were cut back, 4 bases at V and 11 bases at J, with 21 bases in the middle. The CDR3 nucleotides read TGCGCCAGCAGCCTTGGCGGGGTTATGCGAAGGGCTTTCTTT. This gives the protein CASSLGGVMRRAFF. The full variable domain, with the rest looked up from reference TRBV5-1 and TRBJ1-1, is KAGVTQTPRYLIKTRGQQVTLSCSPISGHRSVSWYQQTPGQGLQFLFEYFSETQRNKGNFPGRFSGRQFSNSRSEMNVSTLELGDSALYLCASSLGGVMRRAFFGQGTRLTVV.